This entry concerns a single T cell receptor (beta chain). The count of this clone is one. Its antigen is unknown. No base qualities exist here, and no much larger clone lies one base off it. Each collaborating institution followed its own protocols to collect whole blood in K2EDTA tubes. For TCRbeta analysis, collaborator samples were shipped as frozen whole blood, as isolated PBMCs, or as DNA extracted from either sample type. TCRbeta CDR3 regions were amplified from genomic DNA using the immunoSEQ Assay, a bias-controlled multiplex PCR. Processing in the source paper ran as follows. The number of nucleated cells in each sample was estimated by amplification of reference gene primers within the assay. Sequence reads were collapsed and filtered to measure the absolute abundance of every unique TCRbeta CDR3 rearrangement. Productive Simpson clonality was computed per sample as the square root of Simpson's diversity index over productive rearrangements. TCRdb carries this immuneACCESS record with in-frame sequences only. Its versions omit some clonotypes, under half of them owing to an unresolved V gene in the studies checked, with the rest unexplained. Clone size and V and J calls were adopted from that table, with D and trimming inferred from the DNA. The sample includes roughly 300,000 clones, with around 86% observed a single time. The leading ten clones occupy 13% of the sample.

CDR1 SGHAT and CDR2 FQNNGV are derived from the germline V gene. The CDR3 runs 15 amino acids, cysteine and phenylalanine included. Just CDR3 DNA is preserved here, 45 bases in frame from base 1. V and J lose 1 base and 1 base, and a span of 8 bases separates them. The data belong to a study of blood T cell repertoires in COVID-19 (dated by TCRdb to 2019 to 2021). With regard to the full study: Samples from collaborators originated in the United States, Italy and Spain and spanned both the acute and convalescent phases of COVID-19. The samples were drawn from the first 160 participants of the ongoing ImmuneRACE study and from roughly 1,300 subjects provided by 6 global collaborators. Subjects who had been exposed to COVID-19, were actively infected with it, or had recovered from it provided the deeply sampled blood TCRbeta repertoires that made up the dataset. The material from the prospective study consisted of cDNA or gDNA derived from T cells, B-cell-depleted T cells, or PBMCs. HLA class I and class II types, where available, came from metadata supplied by the sample provider rather than from assay-based typing. The repertoires were made available in a free public database intended to serve as a resource for research on the immune response to SARS-CoV-2. Nearly every sample came with metadata listing a de-identified subject ID, COVID-19 status, age in years and sex.

General conclusions and limits of the study: Clinical and demographic metadata were provided uncurated, with the amount varying by source and participant.

The TCR originated in a human donor in a cohort sampled during active COVID-19. This chain is built from TRBV11-2 and TRBJ1-3, and the D gene may be TRBD1, 5 bases matching. Sequenced sample: peripheral blood. The sequenced DNA is TGTGCCAGCAGCTTAGGGGGCGCTTCTGGAAACACCATATATTTT. It translates to CASSLGGASGNTIYF.